Reported below is one T cell receptor (beta chain). Its antigen is unknown. Per the germline V gene, CDR1 is SNHLY and CDR2 is FYNNEI. V lost 11 bases, J lost 4 bases, and 14 bases lay in between. The CDR3 runs 13 residues. This record belongs to a study of T cells in Graves' hyperthyroidism and ophthalmopathy. Using RNA transcripts as the source, TCR beta CDR3 regions were amplified. TCR CDR3 regions were first amplified by RT-PCR with HTBI primers. Each CDR3 protein is one row after TCRdb ran MiXCR on the multiplex PCR reads. The repertoire holds roughly 350,000 distinct CDR3 sequences, with about 15% as singletons. Calling Graves' hyperthyroidism stable meant ophthalmopathy did not progress within 18 months. Exclusion of patients followed from uncontrolled infection, other autoimmune disease, pregnancy or lactation. Orbital computed tomography, thyroid ultrasound, serum thyroxine and TRAb, and clinical symptoms together informed the diagnoses.

Study observations and caveats: The model foresaw ophthalmopathy a median about 6.5 months prior to onset.

What was sequenced was blood. The clonotype originates from a woman under 40 with Graves' hyperthyroidism. This chain uses TRBV2 with TRBJ2-2; D gene ambiguous. CDR3 sequence (DNA): TGTGCCCACCAAGGGCGGAGCACCGGGGAGCTGTTTTTT. This gives the protein CAHQGRSTGELFF. The full variable domain, its missing parts supplied by reference TRBV2 and TRBJ2-2, is EPEVTQTPSHQVTQMGQEVILRCVPISNHLYFYWYRQILGQKVEFLVSFYNNEISEKSEIFDDQFSVERPDGSNFTLKIRSTKLEDSAMYFCAHQGRSTGELFFGEGSRLTVL.